The 32 T cell receptor beta chains given below trace back to one sample, sequenced in a study of T-cell reconstitution after alpha-beta-depleted transplantation in children. Researchers prepared the TCRbeta library using unique molecular identifiers, the study reports. TCRdb ran MiXCR on the PCR reads and lists one entry per CDR3 protein. Of approximately 430,000 distinct CDR3 sequences in the sample, around 15% are singletons; the top ten hold approximately 29%. Sequencing used PBMCs, mostly from graft donor cells, obtained 360 days after TCRalphabeta/CD19-depleted stem cell transplant. The receptors were gathered from a boy less than two years old who had a stem cell transplant for Wiskott-Aldrich syndrome, so the T cells may come from the graft donor.

This clonotype was detected a few times. This sequence joins TRBV12-1 and TRBJ2-1; the table names TRBD1, a call not compared with the DNA. TRBV12-1 is recorded as a pseudogene. CDR3 length: 14 residues. The CDR3 nucleotides are TGTGCCAGCAGCTTTGCGAGGGCGGGCAATGAGCAGTTCTTC. This translates into CASSFARAGNEQFF.

The rearrangement links TRBV20-1 to TRBJ2-5; D is uncertain. This CDR3 region has 13 residues. Germline assignment: CDR1 DFQATT and CDR2 SNEGSKA (reference sequence). V was trimmed by 1 base and J by 5 bases, leaving 11 bases between them. The DNA for the CDR3 is TGCAGTGCTAGAGGCGGAGTCGGGGAGACCCAGTACTTC. It codes for CSARGGVGETQYF.

This clonotype showed up just a few times. The gene calls are TRBV20-1 and TRBJ2-1; weak D call: TRBD2 (6 bases). The CDR3 runs to 9 residues. CDR1 DFQATT and CDR2 SNEGSKA come from the germline V gene (reference sequence). DNA for the CDR3: TGCACCGCGGGGAATGAGCAGTTCTTC. Residues: CTAGNEQFF.

This clonotype has just a few counts. The V gene is TRBV2, the J gene TRBJ1-2; 8 bases fit TRBD1. After removal of 0 bases from V and 7 bases from J, the junction contained 7 bases not matched to a gene. Germline assignment: CDR1 SNHLY and CDR2 FYNNEI. The CDR3 totals 15 residues. DNA of the CDR3: TGTGCCAGCAGTGAAGCGCGGACAGGGATGAGTGGCTACACCTTC. Protein sequence: CASSEARTGMSGYTF.

The CDR3 coding sequence is TGTGCCTGGGTGGGGGGGACTGAAGCTTTCTTT. As protein: CAWVGGTEAFF. The genes are TRBV30 and TRBJ1-1; TRBD1 might be the D (5 bases). The germline gives CDR1 GTSNPN, CDR2 SVGIG (reference sequence). This CDR3 has 11 residues. Trimming left V 5 bases short and J 5 bases short, with 9 bases between.

This rearrangement joins TRBV7-2 to TRBJ2-1; TRBD1 or TRBD2 may be the D gene (5 bases each). V was shortened by 5 bases and J by 13 bases, with 21 bases between the two germline ends. The germline CDR1 and CDR2 sequences are SGHTA and FQGNSA. The CDR3 contains 14 residues. Here the CDR3 DNA reads TGTGCCAGCAGCCTAGGAGGCTCCGGGACCACCCAGTTCTTC. The encoded protein is CASSLGGSGTTQFF.

This clonotype showed up just a few times. This chain joins TRBV2 and TRBJ1-6; TRBD1 might be the D (5 bases). Germline V gene sequence: CDR1 SNHLY, CDR2 FYNNEI. The CDR3 covers 12 residues. The V end was cut by 6 bases, the J end by 13 bases, with 13 bases between. The CDR3 spells CASRGRPGPLHF. Here the CDR3 DNA reads TGTGCCAGCAGGGGACGTCCAGGTCCCCTCCACTTT.

The V gene is TRBV12-3 or TRBV12-4, the J gene TRBJ2-7, with D possibly matching TRBD2 (5 bases). Between the trimmed V and J ends, which lost 3 bases and 5 bases, there was a span of 11 bases. The CDR3 sequence is 13 residues long. This chain's CDR3 is CASSFWRSNEQYF. The CDR3 coding sequence is TGTGCCAGCAGTTTCTGGAGGAGCAACGAGCAGTACTTC.

This clonotype was counted at least ten times. This chain connects TRBV5-1 to TRBJ2-5; tentatively, D is TRBD1 (5 bases). Germline V CDR1 and CDR2: SGHRS, YFSETQ. The CDR3 contains 14 residues. The germline V and J ends were trimmed by 0 bases and 2 bases, with 8 bases remaining between them. The chain's CDR3 is CASSLGQGQETQYF. CDR3 DNA sequence: TGCGCCAGCAGCTTGGGGCAGGGACAAGAGACCCAGTACTTC.

J is TRBJ2-3 and V is TRBV12-3 or TRBV12-4, with no clear D. The CDR3 runs to 17 residues. Trimming pared 6 bases from V and 5 bases from J, leaving 24 bases between. The CDR3 nucleotides read TGTGCCAGCAGCCCCCCTTTGCAGCCCTTTTCTCAAGATACGCAGTATTTT. This codes for CASSPPLQPFSQDTQYF.

This clonotype turned up a few times. The chain uses TRBV10-3 and TRBJ2-1; possibly TRBD2 for D (5 bases). The CDR3 has 15 amino acids. Trimming removed 7 bases from V and 5 bases from J, with 18 bases in between. The germline V gene encodes CDR1 ENHRY and CDR2 SYGVKD. The DNA for the CDR3 is TGTGCCATCATGCGGTCTTCCTTCGGGGACAATGAGCAGTTCTTC. It codes for CAIMRSSFGDNEQFF.

This clonotype has a handful of counts. The genes are TRBV29-1 and TRBJ2-3; 8 positions agree with TRBD1. This CDR3 comprises 14 residues. The junction had 9 bases not matched to a gene; V was cut back by 6 bases and J by 4 bases. In germline, CDR1 is SQVTM, CDR2 ANQGSEA. CDR3 residues: CSVRLGQAPDTQYF. The CDR3 nucleotides are TGCAGCGTCCGTTTGGGACAGGCCCCAGATACGCAGTATTTT.

This clonotype was counted between two and nine times. V gene TRBV12-3 or TRBV12-4 combines with J gene TRBJ2-3, with D possibly being TRBD1 or TRBD2 (6 bases each). This CDR3 spans 15 amino acids. V lost 5 bases to trimming and J lost 1 base, with 13 bases between them. The CDR3 coding sequence is TGTGCCAGCAGTCCCGGGGGCCTCGGCACAGATACGCAGTATTTT. Its translation is CASSPGGLGTDTQYF.

This clonotype was seen more than once but under ten times. The chain uses TRBV29-1 and TRBJ2-7; tentatively, D is TRBD2 (7 bases). V lost 4 bases and J lost 6, with 13 bases in between. Per the germline V gene, CDR1 is SQVTM and CDR2 is ANQGSEA. This CDR3 contains 12 residues. In DNA form, the CDR3 reads TGCAGCGTTGTGGGGGGGGCCGGCGAGCAGTACTTC. Translated, it gives CSVVGGAGEQYF.

This clonotype was seen many times. CDR3 residues: CASSQDSQPSETQYF. Here the CDR3 DNA reads TGCGCCAGCAGCCAAGACAGTCAGCCGTCGGAGACCCAGTACTTC. The V and J genes are TRBV4-3 and TRBJ2-5; unclear D gene. The CDR3 is 15 amino acids. From germline, CDR1 is LGHNA and CDR2 YSLEER. Trimming pared 0 bases from V and 5 bases from J, leaving 13 bases between.

This clonotype has a handful of counts. The chain recombines TRBV5-1 with TRBJ2-1, with D unresolved. CDR3 size: 16 residues. Trimming removed 4 bases from V and 3 bases from J, with 17 bases in between. From germline, CDR1 is SGHRS and CDR2 YFSETQ. The CDR3 here is CASSRLENGLYNEQFF. CDR3 in DNA: TGCGCCAGCAGCCGCCTTGAAAATGGGCTCTACAATGAGCAGTTCTTC.

The gene calls are TRBV7-9 and TRBJ1-5; 8 nucleotides align to TRBD1. Germline CDR1 SEHNR, CDR2 FQNEAQ (reference sequence). V dropped 3 bases and J dropped 3; count of bases not matched to a gene: 7. This CDR3 is built from 16 residues. The DNA of the CDR3 is TGTGCCAGCAGCTTCATTGACAGGGGCGACAATCAGCCCCAGCATTTT. This codes for CASSFIDRGDNQPQHF.

The V call is TRBV18, the J call TRBJ2-7, with TRBD1 matching 9 bases. The CDR3 runs to 15 residues. The V gene end was trimmed by 5 bases and the J gene end by 0 bases; junction bases not matched to a gene: 5. Germline assignment: CDR1 KGHSH and CDR2 LQKENI. As DNA, the CDR3 is TGTGCCAGCTCATCCCGGGACAGGGCCTCCTACGAGCAGTACTTC. It codes for CASSSRDRASYEQYF.

CDR3 DNA: TGTGCCAGCTCACTCACTGGAGGGGGCTCCTACGAGCAGTACTTC. Amino acid sequence: CASSLTGGGSYEQYF. The rearrangement uses TRBV18 and TRBJ2-7, with D perhaps given as TRBD1 or TRBD2 (6 bases each). Trimming took off 4 bases at V and 0 bases at J, with 13 bases between the two ends. From germline, CDR1 is KGHSH and CDR2 LQKENI. The length of the CDR3 is 15 residues.

This clonotype was counted between two and nine times. J is TRBJ2-7 and V is TRBV5-1, with 9 nucleotides matching TRBD1. The CDR3 length is 15 residues. The V segment lost 2 bases and the J segment 1 base; nucleotides outside the gene matches: 4. CDR1 and CDR2 (germline): SGHRS, YFSETQ. This CDR3 reads CASSLTGTGSYEQYF. The CDR3 DNA sequence: TGCGCCAGCAGCTTAACCGGGACAGGGTCCTACGAGCAGTACTTC.

This clonotype was recorded many times. The chain has TRBV3-1 and TRBJ2-7, with D perhaps assigned TRBD1 or TRBD2 (5 bases each). Trimming removed 1 base from V and 2 bases from J, with 12 bases in between. The V gene's germline CDR1 is LGHDT and CDR2 YNNKEL (reference sequence). This CDR3 is built from 15 residues. The CDR3 DNA reads TGTGCCAGCAGCCAAGCGGGGACGGCAGCCTACGAGCAGTACTTC. Amino acids: CASSQAGTAAYEQYF.

This clonotype came up a few times. The chain uses TRBV11-2 and TRBJ2-1; 11 bases match TRBD2. Germline lookup yields CDR1 SGHAT and CDR2 FQNNGV. Losses at the gene ends were 1 base for V and 4 bases for J; bases not matched to a gene: 6. CDR3 length equals 17 residues. The CDR3 DNA sequence: TGTGCCAGCAGCTTAGTTGGTAGCGGGAGGGGTTACAATGAGCAGTTCTTC. The encoded protein is CASSLVGSGRGYNEQFF.

The table lists this clonotype with a few counts. The genes are TRBV10-3 and TRBJ2-1, with D tentatively TRBD2 (6 bases). Per the germline V gene, CDR1 is ENHRY and CDR2 is SYGVKD. This CDR3 has 13 amino acids. V lost 0 bases, J lost 7 bases, and 7 bases lay in between. Here the CDR3 reads CAISESRGNEQFF. CDR3 nucleotide sequence: TGTGCCATCAGTGAGTCGCGGGGAAATGAGCAGTTCTTC.

This clonotype has just a few counts. The genes are TRBV6-1 and TRBJ2-3, with TRBD1 matching 7 bases. CDR1 is MNHNS and CDR2 is SASEGT in the germline V gene. The V segment lost 8 bases and the J segment 0 bases; nucleotides outside the gene matches: 11. CDR3 size: 16 residues. CDR3 nucleotides: TGTGCCAGCGGTCAACCGACAGGGTGGAGCACAGATACGCAGTATTTT. Residues: CASGQPTGWSTDTQYF.

V and J are TRBV5-8 and TRBJ2-1; D may correspond to TRBD1 or TRBD2 (6 bases each). Germline lookup yields CDR1 SGHTS and CDR2 YDEGEE. CDR3 length equals 15 residues. The ends were cut back, 3 bases at V and 6 bases at J, with 16 bases in the middle. The CDR3 DNA sequence: TGTGCCAGCAGCTCAGGAGGGGGGTGGAGCAATGAGCAGTTCTTC. The encoded protein is CASSSGGGWSNEQFF. The whole variable domain, remainder taken from reference TRBV5-8 and TRBJ2-1, is EAGVTQSPTHLIKTRGQQATLRCSPISGHTSVYWYQQALGLGLQFLLWYDEGEERNRGNFPPRFSGRQFPNYSSELNVNALELEDSALYLCASSSGGGWSNEQFFGPGTRLTVL.

The V call is TRBV13, the J call TRBJ2-3, with D tentatively TRBD1 (5 bases). V lost 5 bases to trimming and J lost 2 bases, with 20 bases between them. The length of the CDR3 is 17 residues. The germline V gene encodes CDR1 PRHDT and CDR2 FYEKMQ (reference sequence). CDR3 sequence: CASSPCPSRVDTDTQYF. CDR3 nucleotides: TGTGCCAGCAGCCCCTGCCCGAGCAGGGTTGACACAGATACGCAGTATTTT.

A few counts support this clonotype. This sequence joins TRBV6-1 and TRBJ1-5, with TRBD1 identical over 7 bases. The CDR3 has 14 residues. The ends lost 2 bases at V and 9 bases at J; junction bases unmatched: 7. Germline V lookup: CDR1 MNHNS, CDR2 SASEGT. The CDR3 is CASSEWTGIMPQHF. In nucleotides, the CDR3 is TGTGCCAGCAGTGAATGGACAGGAATCATGCCCCAGCATTTT.

The sample holds many counts of this clonotype. This chain uses TRBV12-3 or TRBV12-4 with TRBJ2-7, with D tentatively TRBD2 (5 bases). This CDR3 has 15 amino acids. The V and J ends lost 3 bases and 5 bases respectively, with 17 bases between them. The CDR3 loop reads CASSLDGVSGDEQYF. The CDR3 coding sequence is TGTGCCAGCAGTTTGGACGGGGTTTCCGGGGACGAGCAGTACTTC.

In its sample, this clonotype was seen a few times. The V gene is TRBV7-9, the J gene TRBJ2-1, with TRBD2 matching over 10 bases. This CDR3 is built from 17 residues. Germline assignment: CDR1 SEHNR and CDR2 FQNEAQ (reference sequence). J gave up 0 bases and V 3 bases, and 5 bases lay outside the gene matches. CDR3 nucleotide sequence: TGTGCCAGCAGCTTTGCTAGCGGGGGCCCCTCCTACAATGAGCAGTTCTTC. Translating it yields CASSFASGGPSYNEQFF.

This clonotype was detected a few times. The chain is built from TRBV29-1 and TRBJ2-1, with D possibly matching TRBD1 (5 bases). The CDR3 length is 14 residues. Looked up from germline, CDR1 is SQVTM and CDR2 is ANQGSEA. Trimming took off 6 bases at V and 5 bases at J, with 17 bases between the two ends. This CDR3 reads CSVGHRLGHNEQFF. The CDR3 DNA sequence: TGCAGCGTCGGCCACAGGCTAGGGCACAATGAGCAGTTCTTC.

This clonotype was picked up a small number of times. The chain carries TRBV12-3 or TRBV12-4 and TRBJ2-1; D remains ambiguous. With 1 base removed from V and 8 bases from J, the gap between germline ends came to 6 bases. This CDR3 is 12 amino acids long. The DNA of the CDR3 is TGTGCCAGCAGTTTAGTTGGGTATGAGCAGTTCTTC. Its translation is CASSLVGYEQFF.

This clonotype was recorded a few times. The chain employs TRBV4-3 and TRBJ2-3; D uncertain. Germline CDR1 reads LGHNA; CDR2 reads YSLEER. The V end lost 1 base, the J end lost 4 bases, and 18 bases lay between the germline ends. The CDR3 spans 17 residues. The CDR3 bases are TGCGCCAGCAGCCAAGCTACGGCGAACCACGACGCAGATACGCAGTATTTT. It is translated as CASSQATANHDADTQYF.